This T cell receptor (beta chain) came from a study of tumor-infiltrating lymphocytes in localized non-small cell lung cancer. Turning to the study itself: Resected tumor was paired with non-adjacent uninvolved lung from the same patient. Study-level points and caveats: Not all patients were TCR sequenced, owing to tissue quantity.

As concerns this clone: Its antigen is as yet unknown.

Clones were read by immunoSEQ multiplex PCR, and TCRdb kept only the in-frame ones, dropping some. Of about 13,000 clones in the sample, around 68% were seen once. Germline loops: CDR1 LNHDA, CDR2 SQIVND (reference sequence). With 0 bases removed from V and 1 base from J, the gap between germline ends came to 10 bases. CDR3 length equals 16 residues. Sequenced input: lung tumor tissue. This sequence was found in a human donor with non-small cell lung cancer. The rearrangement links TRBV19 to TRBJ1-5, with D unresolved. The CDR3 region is CASSIESRESNQPQHF. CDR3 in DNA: TGTGCCAGTAGTATAGAAAGTAGGGAGAGCAATCAGCCCCAGCATTTT.